This TCR beta chain was profiled in a study of T cell responses to AZD1222 COVID-19 vaccine. Libraries were prepared by immunoSEQ multiplex PCR; TCRdb keeps only in-frame clonotypes and omits some of them. Of approximately 140,000 clones in the sample, 75% to 95% are singletons; the top ten hold approximately 2.7%. General study findings and limits: Spike-specific TCR depth and breadth grew after two AZD1222 doses. Variant regions that are unmutated are reportedly the target of nearly half of spike-specific TCRs. AZD1222 recipients seropositive at baseline numbered only five to seven. Clonal diversity may have been underestimated in mostly white British donors.

Trimming stripped 5 bases from V and 6 bases from J, with 12 bases between. The length of the CDR3 is 13 residues. Germline values: CDR1 MNHEY, CDR2 SMNVEV (reference sequence). Comments on this clone: As yet, its antigen is unknown.

The sample was peripheral blood, taken on day 0 of MenACWY control vaccination. V usage is TRBV27 and J usage is TRBJ2-3; D is undetermined. This clonotype was obtained from an adult in good health. Here the CDR3 reads CASSTYPADTQYF. The CDR3 coding sequence is TGTGCCAGCAGTACCTACCCGGCGGATACGCAGTATTTT.